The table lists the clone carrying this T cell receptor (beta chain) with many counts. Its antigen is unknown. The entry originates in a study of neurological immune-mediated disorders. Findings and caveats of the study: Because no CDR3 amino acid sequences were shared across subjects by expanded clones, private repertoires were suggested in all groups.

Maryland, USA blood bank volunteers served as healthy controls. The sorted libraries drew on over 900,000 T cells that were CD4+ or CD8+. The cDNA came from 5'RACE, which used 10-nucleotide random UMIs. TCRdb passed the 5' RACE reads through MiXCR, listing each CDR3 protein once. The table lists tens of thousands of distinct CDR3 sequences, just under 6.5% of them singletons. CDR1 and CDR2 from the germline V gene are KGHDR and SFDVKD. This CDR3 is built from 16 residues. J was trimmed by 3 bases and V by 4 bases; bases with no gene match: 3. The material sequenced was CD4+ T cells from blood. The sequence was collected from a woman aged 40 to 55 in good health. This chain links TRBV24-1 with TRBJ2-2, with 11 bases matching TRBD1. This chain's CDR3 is CATSDPGQGDTGELFF. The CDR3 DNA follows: TGTGCCACCAGTGACCCGGGACAGGGGGACACCGGGGAGCTGTTTTTT.